The T cell receptor beta chain under discussion was sequenced for a study of blood T cells in healthy people across ages. Regarding the study as a whole: CMV status of donors was not determined, possibly confounding expanded clonotype changes. Among long-lived donors, naive CD4+ cells were more numerous and diversity higher than in aged donors.

A second 7 to 11 cycle PCR used barcoded and J-beta primers. TCRdb fed the 5' RACE reads into MiXCR, producing one record per CDR3 protein. The table records approximately 800,000 distinct CDR3 sequences, roughly 60% of them present only once. This clonotype was picked up one time. No antigen is known for it. The CDR3 sequence is 15 residues long. Trimming took off 4 bases at V and 4 bases at J, with 15 bases between the two ends. In germline, CDR1 is SGHRS, CDR2 YFSETQ. The specimen was blood. This TCR was recovered from a man younger than 45 in good health. The gene calls are TRBV5-1 and TRBJ2-1, with D tentatively TRBD1 (6 bases). CDR3 nucleotide sequence: TGCGCCAGCAGCCCCGAGGACAGTCTTTACAATGAGCAGTTCTTC. It yields the protein CASSPEDSLYNEQFF.